This T cell receptor beta chain was sequenced during a study of T cells in Graves' hyperthyroidism and ophthalmopathy. J was trimmed by 14 bases and V by 4 bases; bases with no gene match: 4. This CDR3 comprises 12 residues. CDR1 is MNHEY and CDR2 is SVGEGT in the germline V gene. Details on this clonotype: What it binds is not known.

Graves' hyperthyroidism without ophthalmopathy progression within 18 months was termed stable. Any patient presenting with uncontrolled infection, other autoimmune disease, pregnancy or lactation was left out. The diagnoses drew upon clinical symptoms, serum thyroxine and TRAb, thyroid ultrasound and orbital computed tomography. The study's findings and limits: Also found in blood were most expanded thyroid clonotypes above 0.001.

RNA transcripts provided the source from which TCR beta CDR3 regions were amplified. The HTBI primer set drove a first-round RT-PCR of the TCR CDR3. Using its own MiXCR run on the multiplex PCR reads, TCRdb lists one record per CDR3 protein. Of just under 750,000 distinct CDR3 sequences in the sample, around a third were seen once. The sequence was obtained from a woman aged 40-49 years with Graves' hyperthyroidism. The chain is built from TRBV6-2 or TRBV6-3 and TRBJ1-6; 8 bases line up with TRBD1. Sequencing was performed on blood. The chain's CDR3 is CASSSPTGALHF. Here the CDR3 DNA reads TGTGCCAGCAGTTCCCCGACAGGGGCCCTCCACTTT.